This TCR beta chain was sequenced during a study of OX40 agonist ivuxolimab in advanced cancers. This clone was detected only once. This table comes from immunoSEQ multiplex PCR, and its TCRdb copy is limited to in-frame clones, with some not included. The sample lists under 85,000 clones, 94% occurring once. V was pared by 4 bases and J by 3 bases, with 16 bases between. The V gene's germline CDR1 is SGHAT and CDR2 FQNNGV. There are 15 residues in the CDR3. The TCR comes from an adult with an advanced solid tumor such as melanoma, head and neck, liver or kidney cancer. The starting material was CD4+ or CD8+ T cells sorted from blood, obtained in a trial of the OX40 agonist ivuxolimab. The V gene is TRBV11-2, the J gene TRBJ2-7; the D is unclear. The CDR3: CASSSRTLTYYEQYF. CDR3 DNA: TGTGCCAGCAGCTCCAGGACCCTAACATACTACGAGCAGTACTTC.